The 13 T cell receptor beta chains presented below share a single source sample, sequenced in a study of CD8 T cells in Susac syndrome. Random hexamers served to reverse transcribe about 0.45 to 1 ug RNA. TCRdb re-called the immunoSEQ multiplex PCR reads through MiXCR, storing one row per CDR3 protein. The repertoire holds 200,000 to 250,000 distinct CDR3 sequences, over 90% seen once, with around 0.16% in the top ten. Specimen: CD4+ T cells from PBMCs. The receptors derive from a human donor with Susac syndrome.

The rearrangement uses TRBV30 and TRBJ2-3; 9 nucleotides align to TRBD1. This CDR3 region has 15 residues. From germline, CDR1 is GTSNPN and CDR2 SVGIG (reference sequence). With 1 base clipped from V and 0 bases from J, the junction kept 2 bases outside the gene matches. CDR3 sequence reads: CAWSETGGSTDTQYF. The DNA for the CDR3 is TGTGCCTGGAGTGAGACAGGGGGAAGCACAGATACGCAGTATTTT.

CDR3 nucleotide sequence: TGTGCCAGTAGCTCTACACGACAGGCGGACAAACCGCAGTATTTT. Encoded protein: CASSSTRQADKPQYF. This chain uses TRBV19 with TRBJ2-3; possibly TRBD1 for D (6 bases). The V gene's germline CDR1 is LNHDA and CDR2 SQIVND (reference sequence). This CDR3 has 15 residues. Trimming took off 6 bases at V and 10 bases at J, with 23 bases between the two ends.

DNA for the CDR3: TGTGCCAGCAGCCAAGACAATAGCAATCAGCCCCAGCATTTT. As protein: CASSQDNSNQPQHF. The chain has TRBV4-2 and TRBJ1-5; D is undetermined. V was shortened by 0 bases and J by 0 bases, with 3 bases between the two germline ends. The CDR3 has 14 residues. Per the germline V gene, CDR1 is LGHNA and CDR2 is YNFKEQ.

The J gene is TRBJ2-1, the V gene TRBV7-2; 7 positions agree with TRBD1. The V gene end was trimmed by 2 bases and the J gene end by 8 bases; junction bases not matched to a gene: 3. The CDR3 is 13 residues long. The germline V gene encodes CDR1 SGHTA and CDR2 FQGNSA. Written as DNA, the CDR3 is TGTGCCAGCAGCTTAAAGGGGGCCTATGAGCAGTTCTTC. It codes for CASSLKGAYEQFF.

Comment on this clonotype: Its ends do not fully match the called genes, so a read error is possible. V and J are TRBV6-6 and TRBJ1-6; 8 bases line up with TRBD1. The CDR3 has 13 amino acids. Germline V gene sequence: CDR1 MNHNY, CDR2 SVGAGI (reference sequence). This chain's CDR3 is CASSTTGALRLYF. In nucleotides, the CDR3 is TGTGCCAGCAGTACGACAGGGGCCCTAAGGTTGTACTTT.

The DNA for the CDR3 is TGTGCCAGCAGCTTATGGGGGGAAGTCCAACCCCAGTACTTC. Translating gives CASSLWGEVQPQYF. The chain joins TRBV7-2 to TRBJ2-5, with D tentatively TRBD2 (6 bases). The germline CDR1 and CDR2 sequences are SGHTA and FQGNSA. Trimming removed 2 bases at V and 9 bases at J, with 16 bases between. The CDR3 contains 14 residues.

V gene TRBV5-4 combines with J gene TRBJ1-1, with D possibly matching TRBD1 (6 bases). CDR1 SGHNT and CDR2 YYREEE come from the germline V gene (reference sequence). V was trimmed by 4 bases and J by 7 bases, leaving 17 bases between them. The CDR3 has 14 amino acids. CDR3 nucleotides: TGTGCCAGCAGCCCCGGGGGGGCAGACGATGAAGCTTTCTTT. Amino acid sequence: CASSPGGADDEAFF.

The CDR3 loop is CASRDGDTEAFF. The CDR3 DNA follows: TGTGCCAGCAGGGACGGGGACACTGAAGCTTTCTTT. The J gene is TRBJ1-1, the V gene TRBV7-3; D not resolved. The CDR3 has 12 residues. The germline CDR1 and CDR2 sequences are SGHTA and FQGTGA. Trimming cost V 6 bases and J 3 bases, with 8 bases left between them.

The rearrangement joins TRBV14 to TRBJ1-4; tentative D call: TRBD1 (5 bases). V lost 1 base, J lost 5 bases, and 5 bases lay in between. Germline V gives CDR1 SGHDN, CDR2 FVKESK. The CDR3 sequence is 13 residues long. CDR3 nucleotides: TGTGCCAGCAGCCAAGGACAGAATGAAAAACTGTTTTTT. It yields the protein CASSQGQNEKLFF.

This chain joins TRBV20-1 and TRBJ1-5, with a weak D call TRBD1 (5 bases). The CDR3 totals 16 residues. V was cut by 3 bases and J by 3 bases, with 18 bases left in between. From germline, CDR1 is DFQATT and CDR2 SNEGSKA (reference sequence). CDR3 in amino acids: CSASPHDSGINQPQHF. CDR3 coding DNA: TGCAGTGCTAGTCCCCACGACAGCGGGATCAATCAGCCCCAGCATTTT.

V and J are TRBV27 and TRBJ1-2; the D is unclear. The germline V gene has CDR1 MNHEY and CDR2 SMNVEV (reference sequence). V lost 5 bases to trimming and J lost 3 bases, with 16 bases between them. This CDR3 is built from 15 residues. The CDR3 DNA reads TGTGCCAGCAGTCCACCCGGGCAGACCCACTATGGCTACACCTTC. Its protein product is CASSPPGQTHYGYTF.

The genes are TRBV30 and TRBJ1-3; D unresolved. The CDR3 runs 13 residues. CDR1 is GTSNPN, CDR2 SVGIG, per germline (reference sequence). The V gene lost 5 bases and the J gene lost 2 bases, with 10 bases spanning the gap. CDR3 coding DNA: TGTGCCTGGCAGAACGGGGCTGGAAACACCATATATTTT. It translates to CAWQNGAGNTIYF. Drawing the rest from reference TRBV30 and TRBJ1-3, the complete variable domain is SQTIHQWPATLVQPVGSPLSLECTVEGTSNPNLYWYRQAAGRGLQLLFYSVGIGQISSEVPQNLSASRPQDRQFILSSKKLLLSDSGFYLCAWQNGAGNTIYFGEGSWLTVV.

The V and J genes are TRBV20-1 and TRBJ1-3, with no clear D. Trimming removed 1 base at V and 1 base at J, with 5 bases between. The CDR3 sequence is 13 residues long. CDR1 is DFQATT, CDR2 SNEGSKA, per germline (reference sequence). The CDR3 DNA follows: TGCAGTGCTAGAGGACGGTCTGGAAACACCATATATTTT. Its translation is CSARGRSGNTIYF.